Below, 4 T cell receptor beta chains from the same sample are listed, as sequenced in a study of T-cell reconstitution after alpha-beta-depleted transplantation in children. During its preparation, the TCRbeta library received unique molecular identifiers. A single record per CDR3 protein comes from TCRdb applying MiXCR to the PCR reads. The sample yields 73,000 or so distinct CDR3 sequences, roughly 5% seen once. Here the sequenced sample was PBMCs, mostly from graft donor cells, taken 180 days after TCRalphabeta/CD19-depleted stem cell transplant. The receptors were gathered from a boy less than two years old who had a stem cell transplant for acute myeloid leukemia, so the T cells may come from the graft donor.

This clonotype has at least ten counts. The DNA for the CDR3 is TGTGCCAGCAGTTTCGATGACTACGAGCAGTACTTC. It codes for CASSFDDYEQYF. The V and J genes are TRBV6-6 and TRBJ2-7, with D unclear. V was cut by 4 bases and J by 3 bases, with 7 bases left in between. Germline V gene sequence: CDR1 MNHNY, CDR2 SVGAGI (reference sequence). The CDR3 loop spans 12 amino acids.

In this sample, this clonotype turned up many times. This chain uses TRBV5-1 with TRBJ2-2; TRBD2 matches at 13 bases. Germline lookup yields CDR1 SGHRS and CDR2 YFSETQ. V shed 7 bases and J 0 bases; nucleotides not matched to a gene: 9. This CDR3 is 18 amino acids long. The CDR3 reads CASSRSLAGGSNTGELFF. CDR3 nucleotide sequence: TGCGCCAGCTCCCGTTCACTAGCGGGGGGGTCGAACACCGGGGAGCTGTTTTTT.

This clonotype was picked up many times. V gene TRBV12-3 or TRBV12-4 combines with J gene TRBJ2-7; D is unresolved. The CDR3 has 15 amino acids. The ends were cut back, 6 bases at V and 0 bases at J, with 15 bases in the middle. The CDR3 DNA is TGTGCCAGCAGCCCGCGACCAGTTGCCTCCTACGAGCAGTACTTC. Translated: CASSPRPVASYEQYF.

The table lists this clonotype with many counts. The V call is TRBV20-1, the J call TRBJ2-1; no definite D call. The CDR3 has 13 residues. Deletions cut 6 bases from V and 6 bases from J, with 15 bases between. CDR1 and CDR2 from the germline V gene are DFQATT and SNEGSKA (reference sequence). This CDR3 is CSANSLGGNEQFF. The CDR3 DNA is TGCAGTGCCAATTCCCTGGGTGGCAATGAGCAGTTCTTC.